Below, 5 T cell receptor beta chains from the same sample are listed, as sequenced in a study of OX40 agonist ivuxolimab in advanced cancers. Assay: immunoSEQ multiplex PCR; the TCRdb copy retains only in-frame clones and omits some. The sample records tens of thousands of clones, roughly 84% being singletons. This specimen was CD4+ or CD8+ T cells sorted from blood, taken in a trial of the OX40 agonist ivuxolimab. Every receptor here comes from an adult with an advanced solid tumor such as melanoma, head and neck, liver or kidney cancer.

This clone is a singleton in its sample. The chain has TRBV9 and TRBJ1-1, with a tentative D call TRBD1 (6 bases). Germline CDR1 SGDLS, CDR2 YYNGEE. Trimming left V 4 bases short and J 3 bases short, with 16 bases between. CDR3 length equals 15 residues. The CDR3, as DNA: TGTGCCAGCAGCCCTACGGGGGGCGCGTACACTGAAGCTTTCTTT. This translates into CASSPTGGAYTEAFF.

J is TRBJ2-7 and V is TRBV5-1; 8 bases are shared with TRBD1. This CDR3 contains 15 residues. Germline CDR1 SGHRS, CDR2 YFSETQ. V lost 4 bases to trimming and J lost 5 bases; unmatched junction nucleotides: 11. The CDR3 loop is CASSQSGTGLHEQYF. DNA for the CDR3: TGCGCCAGCAGCCAGTCCGGGACAGGACTCCACGAGCAGTACTTC.

J is TRBJ2-1 and V is TRBV7-3, with D uncertain. CDR1 and CDR2 (germline): SGHTA, FQGTGA. The CDR3 extends over 12 amino acids. V dropped 5 bases and J dropped 7 bases, with 9 bases sitting between them. CDR3 loop: CASSPTGNEQFF. DNA of the CDR3: TGTGCCAGCAGCCCCACTGGGAATGAGCAGTTCTTC.

This clone came up a few times. The chain has TRBV19 and TRBJ1-1; the match to TRBD1 covers 8 bases. With 1 base clipped from V and 2 bases from J, the junction kept 3 bases outside the gene matches. CDR3 length equals 15 residues. Germline-derived CDR1 and CDR2 are LNHDA and SQIVND (reference sequence). CDR3 amino acids: CASSIVPGGNTEAFF. For the CDR3, the DNA is TGTGCCAGTAGTATAGTGCCAGGGGGCAACACTGAAGCTTTCTTT.

J is TRBJ2-5 and V is TRBV23-1; no reliable D call. TRBV23-1 falls under the ORF class, with uncertain function. Trimming pared 8 bases from V and 5 bases from J, leaving 21 bases between. This CDR3 contains 15 residues. CDR3 loop: CASLPLGPAVETQYF. CDR3 DNA sequence: TGCGCCAGCCTGCCCTTAGGACCGGCCGTGGAGACCCAGTACTTC.